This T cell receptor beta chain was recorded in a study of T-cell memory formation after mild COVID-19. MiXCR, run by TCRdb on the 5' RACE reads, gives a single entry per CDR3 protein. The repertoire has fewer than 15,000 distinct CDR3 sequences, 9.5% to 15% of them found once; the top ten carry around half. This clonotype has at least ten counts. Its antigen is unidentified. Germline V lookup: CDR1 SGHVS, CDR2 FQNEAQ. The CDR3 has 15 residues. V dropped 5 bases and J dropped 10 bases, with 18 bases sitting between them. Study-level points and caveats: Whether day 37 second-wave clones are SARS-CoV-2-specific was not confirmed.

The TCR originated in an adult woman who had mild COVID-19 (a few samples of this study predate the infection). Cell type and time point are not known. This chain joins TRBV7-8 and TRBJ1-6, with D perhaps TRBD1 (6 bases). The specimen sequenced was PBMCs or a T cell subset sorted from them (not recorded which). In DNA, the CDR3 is TGTGCCAGCAGCCTACCGGGACAAAGTGTCTCACCCCTCCACTTT. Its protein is CASSLPGQSVSPLHF.